This TCR beta chain was retrieved from a study of cytomegalovirus exposure and HLA in healthy donors. Study-wide background: Prior work identified under 130 million unique TCR beta sequences in around 170 million T cells. The study's findings and limits: In vitro checks showed that a few CMV-associated chains really do target CMV antigens. There were around 160 TCR beta chains listed as cytomegalovirus-associated.

Looked up from germline, CDR1 is MNHNS and CDR2 is SASEGT. Trimming took 7 bases from V and 6 from J, leaving 14 bases between them. The CDR3 loop spans 13 amino acids. With 60 Vbeta and 13 Jbeta primers, the PCR was carried out. This table comes from immunoSEQ multiplex PCR, and its TCRdb copy is limited to in-frame clones, with some not included. The top ten clones hold approximately 5.1% of a sample with under 200,000 clones, around three quarters of them seen once. In regard to this clone: Its antigen is unidentified.

J is TRBJ2-3 and V is TRBV6-1; possibly TRBD1 for D (5 bases). The sequencing input was PBMCs. The sequence came from a man between 40 and 49 years old in good health and CMV-seronegative. The CDR3 is CASKGPTGDTQYF. The CDR3 DNA reads TGTGCCAGCAAGGGGCCCACCGGGGATACGCAGTATTTT.